A selection of T cell receptor beta chains follows, all from one sample in a study of Ad26.COV2.S vaccination and SARS-CoV-2 variants. TCRdb's table, derived via immunoSEQ multiplex PCR, lists solely in-frame clones and lacks some. This repertoire shows about 350,000 clones, roughly 90% found once; its top ten account for roughly 5%. Sample: peripheral blood, taken in a trial of Ad26.COV2.S vaccine versus placebo. These TCRs come from a person aged 18-65 years who received the Ad26.COV2.S COVID-19 vaccine or a placebo. Each CDR3 is given with its conserved first and last residue. A D gene is named only where the DNA matches it firmly. The listing skips clone size in some rows; elsewhere it reads once, few, many or a size class.

d_call	clone_size	j_call	v_call	cdr3_length	cdr3_nt	cdr3_aa
NA	NA	TRBJ1-2	TRBV6-5	16	TGTGCCAGCAGTTACGGGACTCCGGACCATGCGGATGGCTACACCTTC	CASSYGTPDHADGYTF
TRBD2	once	TRBJ2-1	TRBV19	14	TGTGCCAGTAGTTTAGCGGGGGCTTACAATGAGCAGTTCTTC	CASSLAGAYNEQFF
NA	once	TRBJ2-3	TRBV7-2	16	TGTGCCAGCAGCTTAGACGGACAGCTGGCCACAGATACGCAGTATTTT	CASSLDGQLATDTQYF
NA	once	TRBJ2-4	TRBV7-9	16	TGTGCCAGCAGCCTACAGGGTTGGGGTGCCAAAAACATTCAGTACTTC	CASSLQGWGAKNIQYF
NA	NA	TRBJ2-5	TRBV5-1	14	TGCGCCAGCGGCAATAGTTATCGAACGGAGACCCAGTACTTC	CASGNSYRTETQYF
NA	NA	TRBJ1-1	TRBV7-9	14	TGTGCCAGCACCCTAGGGGGGGTCGGCACTGAAGCTTTCTTT	CASTLGGVGTEAFF
NA	NA	TRBJ1-5	TRBV4-1	17	TGCGCCAGCAGCCAAGTCATGAGGGGATATAGCAATCAGCCCCAGCATTTT	CASSQVMRGYSNQPQHF
NA	NA	TRBJ2-2	TRBV18	18	TGTGCCAGCTCACCACCGGTGGTCCGGGAGTCGTACACCGGGGAGCTGTTTTTT	CASSPPVVRESYTGELFF
NA	NA	TRBJ2-2	TRBV5-1	16	TGCGCCAGCACCCCTAGCAGACAAATGAACACCGGGGAGCTGTTTTTT	CASTPSRQMNTGELFF
NA	NA	TRBJ2-3	TRBV4-2	14	TGTGCCAGCAGCCAAGATGGAGGGGCAGATACGCAGTATTTT	CASSQDGGADTQYF
NA	NA	TRBJ2-7	TRBV27	13	TGTGCCAGCTCCCCTGGGGTTACCTACGAGCAGTACTTC	CASSPGVTYEQYF
NA	NA	TRBJ1-5	TRBV30	13	TGTGCCTGGAGTGTAAAGGGCAATCAGCCCCAGCATTTT	CAWSVKGNQPQHF
TRBD2	NA	TRBJ2-7	TRBV6-1	14	TGTGCCAGCAGTGAACGAGCGGGAGTCGACGAGCAGTACTTC	CASSERAGVDEQYF
TRBD1	NA	TRBJ1-1	TRBV6-5	15	TGTGCCAGCAGTTTAGGACAGGGGATCGGAACTGAAGCTTTCTTT	CASSLGQGIGTEAFF
TRBD1	NA	TRBJ2-5	TRBV19	15	TGTGCCAGTAGTATGAGCTTCGGGACAGAGAAGACCCAGTACTTC	CASSMSFGTEKTQYF
NA	NA	TRBJ2-7	TRBV11-2	13	TGTGCCAGCAGCCCCGGGACAATCGGCGAGCAGTACTTC	CASSPGTIGEQYF